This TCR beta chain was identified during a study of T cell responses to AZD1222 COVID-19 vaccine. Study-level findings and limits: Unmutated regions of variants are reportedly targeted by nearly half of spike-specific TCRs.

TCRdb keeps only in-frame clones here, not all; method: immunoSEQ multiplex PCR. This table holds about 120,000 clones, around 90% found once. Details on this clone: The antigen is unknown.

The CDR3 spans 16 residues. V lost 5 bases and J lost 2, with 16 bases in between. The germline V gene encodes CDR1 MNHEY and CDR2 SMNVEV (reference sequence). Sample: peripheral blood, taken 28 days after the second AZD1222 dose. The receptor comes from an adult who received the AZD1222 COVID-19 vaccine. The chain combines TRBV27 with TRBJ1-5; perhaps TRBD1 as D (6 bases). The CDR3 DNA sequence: TGTGCCAGCAGTCCCAGGCCAGGGGAAGGCAATCAGCCCCAGCATTTT. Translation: CASSPRPGEGNQPQHF.